Each of the 18 T cell receptor beta chains below was sequenced from the same sample in a study of long-term antiretroviral therapy in people with HIV. At survey level, the immunoSEQ assay was run in its v3.0 version. The data were produced by immunoSEQ multiplex PCR, yet TCRdb's version contains in-frame clones alone and is incomplete. The sample records 30,000 to 40,000 clones, roughly 80% being singletons. Sequenced material: unsorted PBMCs, taken 1.5 years after starting antiretroviral therapy. These receptors were collected from a man between 18 and 35 years old with HIV.

The rearrangement joins TRBV15 to TRBJ2-7, with D possibly called TRBD1 or TRBD2 (5 bases each). The CDR3 is 16 amino acids. CDR1 and CDR2 (germline): LNHNV, YYDKDF (reference sequence). V lost 0 bases to trimming and J lost 4 bases, with 16 bases between them. The CDR3 DNA reads TGTGCCACCAGCAGAGAACCGGGGCCTTCAATTTACGAGCAGTACTTC. Its translation is CATSREPGPSIYEQYF.

This clone was seen only a few times. V is TRBV19 and J is TRBJ2-1, with D perhaps assigned TRBD1 or TRBD2 (6 bases each). This CDR3 has 14 amino acids. The ends were cut back, 9 bases at V and 8 bases at J, with 20 bases in the middle. CDR1 and CDR2 (germline): LNHDA, SQIVND (reference sequence). The CDR3 DNA sequence: TGTGCCAGCGCGAAGGGGGGCCTCTTCGATGAGCAGTTCTTC. Translated: CASAKGGLFDEQFF.

This clone was seen only once. V is TRBV6-1 and J is TRBJ1-5; D gene uncertain. The germline gives CDR1 MNHNS, CDR2 SASEGT. There are 13 residues in the CDR3. V lost 8 bases and J 7 bases, leaving 15 bases between the germline ends. The CDR3 coding sequence is TGTGCCAGCGGCTCCCTGGGCAGCCAGCCCCAGCATTTT. It encodes CASGSLGSQPQHF.

V gene TRBV29-1 combines with J gene TRBJ2-5, with D perhaps given as TRBD1 or TRBD2 (5 bases each). V lost 6 bases and J lost 4, with 21 bases in between. Germline lookup yields CDR1 SQVTM and CDR2 ANQGSEA. CDR3 size: 15 residues. The CDR3 sequence: CSVVQGPVVGETQYF. CDR3 DNA: TGCAGCGTAGTTCAGGGACCGGTGGTCGGAGAGACCCAGTACTTC.

The sample holds a few counts of this clone. The chain employs TRBV7-8 and TRBJ2-7; D not certain. The germline V and J ends were trimmed by 2 bases and 2 bases, with 16 bases remaining between them. The CDR3 covers 16 residues. CDR1 is SGHVS, CDR2 FQNEAQ, per germline. This CDR3 reads CASSLSSKRVTYEQYF. The CDR3 DNA sequence: TGTGCCAGCAGCTTATCGTCGAAGCGAGTCACCTACGAGCAGTACTTC.

In this sample, this clone turned up once. The chain couples TRBV4-1 to TRBJ1-2; D unclear. V lost 4 bases, J lost 6 bases, and 12 bases lay in between. CDR3 length equals 13 residues. Germline assignment: CDR1 MGHRA and CDR2 YSYEKL. This CDR3 reads CASSLETVHGYTF. CDR3 DNA sequence: TGCGCCAGCAGCCTGGAGACCGTTCATGGCTACACCTTC.

As DNA, the CDR3 is TGTGCCAGCAGTGAACACGCAGGCCTCGCTGGGGCCAACGTCCTGACTTTC. It encodes CASSEHAGLAGANVLTF. The chain carries TRBV6-1 and TRBJ2-6; D is uncertain. This CDR3 is 17 amino acids long. V was pared by 2 bases and J by 2 bases, with 13 bases between. From germline, CDR1 is MNHNS and CDR2 SASEGT.

This clone appeared a single time. The V call is TRBV6-5, the J call TRBJ2-7, with no clear D. With 0 bases removed from V and 3 bases from J, the gap between germline ends came to 15 bases. Germline V gene sequence: CDR1 MNHEY, CDR2 SVGAGI. CDR3 size: 16 residues. The CDR3 DNA follows: TGTGCCAGCAGTTACTCCATTTACACCAATGGCTACGAGCAGTACTTC. The encoded protein is CASSYSIYTNGYEQYF.

Of note for this clone: This same CDR3 is encoded by further DNA sequences in the sample. The chain links TRBV5-1 to TRBJ1-2; a possible D gene is TRBD1 (5 bases). This CDR3 is 13 amino acids long. V shed 0 bases and J shed 3 bases, with 6 bases lying between them. Germline-derived CDR1 and CDR2 are SGHRS and YFSETQ. The CDR3 coding sequence is TGCGCCAGCAGCTTGGTGGGGGACTATGGCTACACCTTC. Its translation: CASSLVGDYGYTF.

The chain has TRBV13 and TRBJ2-3; TRBD1 is a possible D gene (6 bases). The V end lost 3 bases, the J end lost 2 bases, and 12 bases lay between the germline ends. The length of the CDR3 is 15 residues. Germline values: CDR1 PRHDT, CDR2 FYEKMQ (reference sequence). The CDR3 region is CASSFPTGVTDTQYF. DNA of the CDR3: TGTGCCAGCAGCTTCCCGACAGGTGTCACAGATACGCAGTATTTT.

V gene TRBV27 combines with J gene TRBJ2-7; D call uncertain. Germline CDR1 reads MNHEY; CDR2 reads SMNVEV (reference sequence). This CDR3 is built from 11 residues. V lost 5 bases and J 6 bases, leaving 8 bases between the germline ends. This CDR3 reads CASSTRFEQYF. CDR3 in DNA: TGTGCCAGCAGTACCCGCTTCGAGCAGTACTTC.

The chain uses TRBV4-3 and TRBJ1-2; D may be TRBD1 (5 bases). Germline CDR1 reads LGHNA; CDR2 reads YSLEER. Trimming removed 0 bases from V and 8 bases from J, with 13 bases in between. The CDR3 runs 14 residues. CDR3 bases: TGCGCCAGCAGCCAAGATGCGGGGCCGGGAGGCTACACCTTC. Protein product: CASSQDAGPGGYTF.

The V and J genes are TRBV28 and TRBJ2-7, with 13 bases that match TRBD2. The ends lost 6 bases at V and 4 bases at J; junction bases unmatched: 12. Per the germline V gene, CDR1 is MDHEN and CDR2 is SYDVKM. There are 17 residues in the CDR3. DNA for the CDR3: TGTGCCAGCAGCCCAGGGACTAGCGGGACTAAAACGTACGAGCAGTACTTC. Protein sequence: CASSPGTSGTKTYEQYF.

The genes are TRBV7-2 and TRBJ1-2; D perhaps matches TRBD1 (5 bases). This CDR3 spans 13 amino acids. Deletions cut 2 bases from V and 8 bases from J, with 12 bases between. The germline gives CDR1 SGHTA, CDR2 FQGNSA. CDR3 coding DNA: TGTGCCAGCAGCTTAATGGGGGGAGGCGGCTACACCTTC. The encoded protein is CASSLMGGGGYTF.

This rearrangement joins TRBV6-1 to TRBJ2-2; D unclear. Germline V gives CDR1 MNHNS, CDR2 SASEGT. Deletions cut 4 bases from V and 2 bases from J, with 17 bases between. This CDR3 is 17 amino acids long. CDR3 nucleotide sequence: TGTGCCAGCAGTGCTCGACTGGGTGGCGGTAACACCGGGGAGCTGTTTTTT. Its protein product is CASSARLGGGNTGELFF.

The chain links TRBV7-2 to TRBJ2-1; tentative D call: TRBD2 (5 bases). With 1 base removed from V and 10 bases from J, the gap between germline ends came to 17 bases. CDR1 is SGHTA and CDR2 is FQGNSA in the germline V gene. The CDR3 has 15 residues. The DNA for the CDR3 is TGTGCCAGCAGCTTAGAGGGTGGGAGCGGTCGAGAGCAGTTCTTC. Amino acids: CASSLEGGSGREQFF.

The genes are TRBV9 and TRBJ2-1, with D tentatively TRBD1 (6 bases). Germline V gives CDR1 SGDLS, CDR2 YYNGEE. The CDR3 extends over 15 amino acids. Trimming left V 0 bases short and J 3 bases short, with 10 bases between. CDR3 nucleotide sequence: TGTGCCAGCAGCGTAGGACAGGATTTCTACAATGAGCAGTTCTTC. Translating gives CASSVGQDFYNEQFF.

This clone was recorded only once. This chain uses TRBV7-9 with TRBJ2-3; D remains unclear. The V end lost 5 bases, the J end lost 6 bases, and 6 bases lay between the germline ends. The CDR3 loop spans 11 amino acids. CDR1 and CDR2 from the germline V gene are SEHNR and FQNEAQ (reference sequence). Here the CDR3 DNA reads TGTGCCAGCAGCCTTGAGGATACGCAGTATTTT. The encoded protein is CASSLEDTQYF.